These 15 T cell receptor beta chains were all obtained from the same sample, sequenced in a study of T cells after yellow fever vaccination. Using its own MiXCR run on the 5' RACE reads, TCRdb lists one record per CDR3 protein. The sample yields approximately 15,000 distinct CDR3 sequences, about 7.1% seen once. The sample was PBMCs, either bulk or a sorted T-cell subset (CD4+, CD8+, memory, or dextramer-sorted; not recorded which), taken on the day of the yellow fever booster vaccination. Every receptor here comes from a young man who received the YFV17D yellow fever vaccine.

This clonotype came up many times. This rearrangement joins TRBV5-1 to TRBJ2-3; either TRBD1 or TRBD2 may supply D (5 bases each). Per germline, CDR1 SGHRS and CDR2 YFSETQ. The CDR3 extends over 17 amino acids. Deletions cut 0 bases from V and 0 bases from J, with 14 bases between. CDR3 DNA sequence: TGCGCCAGCAGCTTGGTAGTTACGGGGCTAAGCACAGATACGCAGTATTTT. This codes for CASSLVVTGLSTDTQYF.

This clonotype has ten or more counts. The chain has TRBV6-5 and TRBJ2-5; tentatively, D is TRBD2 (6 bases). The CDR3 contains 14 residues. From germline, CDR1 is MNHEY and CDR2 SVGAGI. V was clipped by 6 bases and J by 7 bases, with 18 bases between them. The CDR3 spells CASRTSLAVSTQYF. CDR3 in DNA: TGTGCCAGCAGGACCTCACTAGCCGTGTCGACCCAGTACTTC.

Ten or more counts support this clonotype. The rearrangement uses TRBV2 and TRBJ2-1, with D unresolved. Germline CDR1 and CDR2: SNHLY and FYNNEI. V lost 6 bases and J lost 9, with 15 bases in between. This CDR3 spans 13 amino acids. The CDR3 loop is CASSETALGEQFF. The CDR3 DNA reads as TGTGCCAGCAGCGAAACGGCCCTCGGTGAGCAGTTCTTC.

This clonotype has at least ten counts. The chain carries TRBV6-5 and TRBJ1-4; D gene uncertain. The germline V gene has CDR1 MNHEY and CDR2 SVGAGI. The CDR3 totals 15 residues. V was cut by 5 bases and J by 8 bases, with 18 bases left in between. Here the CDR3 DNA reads TGTGCCAGCAGTCTCGGGTTCCAAGTTGGGGAAAAACTGTTTTTT. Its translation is CASSLGFQVGEKLFF.

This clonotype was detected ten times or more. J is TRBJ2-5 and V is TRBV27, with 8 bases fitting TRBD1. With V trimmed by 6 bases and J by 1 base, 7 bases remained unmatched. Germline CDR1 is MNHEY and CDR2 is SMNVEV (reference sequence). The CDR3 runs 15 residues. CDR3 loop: CASRGWDRTQETQYF. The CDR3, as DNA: TGTGCCAGCAGAGGATGGGACAGGACCCAAGAGACCCAGTACTTC.

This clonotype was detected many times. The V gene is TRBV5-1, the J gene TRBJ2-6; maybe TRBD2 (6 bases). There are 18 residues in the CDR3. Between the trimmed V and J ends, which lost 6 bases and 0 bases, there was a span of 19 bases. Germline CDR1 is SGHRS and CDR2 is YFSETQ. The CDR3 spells CASTSGAGPTSGANVLTF. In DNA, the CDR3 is TGCGCCAGCACCTCCGGGGCGGGACCAACCTCTGGGGCCAACGTCCTGACTTTC.

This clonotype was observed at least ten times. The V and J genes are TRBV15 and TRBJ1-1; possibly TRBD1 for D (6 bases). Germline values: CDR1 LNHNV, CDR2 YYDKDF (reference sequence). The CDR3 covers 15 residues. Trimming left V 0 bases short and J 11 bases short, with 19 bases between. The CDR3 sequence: CATSRDGGVLERAFF. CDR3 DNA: TGTGCCACCAGCAGAGATGGGGGCGTACTTGAGCGTGCTTTCTTT.

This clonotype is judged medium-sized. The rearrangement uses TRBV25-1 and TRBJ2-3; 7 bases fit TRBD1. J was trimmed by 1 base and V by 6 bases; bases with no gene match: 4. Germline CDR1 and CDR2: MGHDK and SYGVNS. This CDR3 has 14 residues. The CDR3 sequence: CASRRGTGTDTQYF. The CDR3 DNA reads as TGTGCCAGCAGGAGGGGGACAGGCACAGATACGCAGTATTTT.

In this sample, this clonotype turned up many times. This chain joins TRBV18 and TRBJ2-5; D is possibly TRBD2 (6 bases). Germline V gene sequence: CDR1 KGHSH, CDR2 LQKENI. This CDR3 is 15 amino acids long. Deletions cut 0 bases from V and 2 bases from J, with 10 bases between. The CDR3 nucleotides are TGTGCCAGCTCACCACCGTCGGGAGCACAAGAGACCCAGTACTTC. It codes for CASSPPSGAQETQYF.

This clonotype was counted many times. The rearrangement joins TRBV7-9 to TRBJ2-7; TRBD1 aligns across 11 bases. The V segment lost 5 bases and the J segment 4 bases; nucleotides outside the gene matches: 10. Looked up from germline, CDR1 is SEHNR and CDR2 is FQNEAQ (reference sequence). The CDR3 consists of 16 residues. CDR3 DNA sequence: TGTGCCAGCAGCCGGGGACAGGGGGGAGACCTTTACGAGCAGTACTTC. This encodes CASSRGQGGDLYEQYF.

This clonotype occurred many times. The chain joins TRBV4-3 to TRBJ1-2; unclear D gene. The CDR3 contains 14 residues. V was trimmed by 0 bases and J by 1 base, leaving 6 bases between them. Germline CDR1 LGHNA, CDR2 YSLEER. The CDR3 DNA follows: TGCGCCAGCAGCCAAGATTCCCTTAACTATGGCTACACCTTC. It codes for CASSQDSLNYGYTF.

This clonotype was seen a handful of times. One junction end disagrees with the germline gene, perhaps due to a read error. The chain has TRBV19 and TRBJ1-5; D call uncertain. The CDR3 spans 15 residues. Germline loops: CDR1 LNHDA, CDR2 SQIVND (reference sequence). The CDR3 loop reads CASSIPGRSNHPQHF. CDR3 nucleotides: TGTGCCAGTAGTATCCCAGGACGGAGCAATCATCCCCAGCATTTT.

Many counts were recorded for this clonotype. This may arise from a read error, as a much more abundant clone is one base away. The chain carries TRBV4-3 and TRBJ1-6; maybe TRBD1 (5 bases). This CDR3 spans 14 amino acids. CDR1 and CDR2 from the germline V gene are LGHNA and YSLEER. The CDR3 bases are TGCGCCAGCAGCCAAGACCTAACGACTGGGGCTCCGAGATTT. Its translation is CASSQDLTTGAPRF.

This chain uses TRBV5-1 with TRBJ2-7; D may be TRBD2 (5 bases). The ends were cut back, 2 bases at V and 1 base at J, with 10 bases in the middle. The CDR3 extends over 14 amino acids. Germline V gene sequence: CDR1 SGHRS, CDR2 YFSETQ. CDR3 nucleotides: TGCGCCAGCAGCTTCCTCGGGGAGTCCTACGAGCAGTACTTC. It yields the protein CASSFLGESYEQYF.

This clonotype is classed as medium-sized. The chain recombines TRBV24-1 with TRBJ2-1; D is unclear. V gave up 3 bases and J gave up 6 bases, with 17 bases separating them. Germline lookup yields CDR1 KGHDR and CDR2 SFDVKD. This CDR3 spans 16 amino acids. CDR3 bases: TGTGCCACCAGTGATCCAAGTTGGGGTCGAGTCAATGAGCAGTTCTTC. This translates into CATSDPSWGRVNEQFF.